These T cell receptor beta chains were read from a single sample in a study of cytomegalovirus exposure and HLA in healthy donors. Using immunoSEQ multiplex PCR, the repertoire was profiled, and TCRdb retains in-frame clones only, with some absent. The data contain some 240,000 clones, over 65% of them singletons. The sample consisted of PBMCs. Receptors were obtained from a woman between 18 and 29 years old in good health and CMV-seronegative. Each CDR3 is given with its conserved first and last residue. D genes are given only for firm matches. Part of the rows lack a size; the others show once, few, many or a class for expanded clones.

v_gene: TRBV7-6
abundance: NA
j_gene: TRBJ1-5
d_gene: NA
CDR3nt: TGTGCCAGCAGCTTAGAAGGTAACCCAGCTCTTAGCAATCAGCCCCAGCATTTT
CDR3aa: CASSLEGNPALSNQPQHF

v_gene: TRBV27
abundance: NA
j_gene: TRBJ2-7
d_gene: TRBD2
CDR3nt: TGTGCCAGCAGTTTATCCTCTAGCGGGAGTGCCTACGAGCAGTACTTC
CDR3aa: CASSLSSSGSAYEQYF

v_gene: TRBV7-3
abundance: NA
j_gene: TRBJ2-1
d_gene: TRBD2
CDR3nt: TGTGCCAGCAGCTTGGGACTAGCCTACAATGAGCAGTTCTTC
CDR3aa: CASSLGLAYNEQFF

v_gene: TRBV30
abundance: NA
j_gene: TRBJ2-1
d_gene: NA
CDR3nt: TGTGCCTGGGGCAGGGGCAATGAGCAGTTCTTC
CDR3aa: CAWGRGNEQFF

v_gene: TRBV6-1
abundance: few
j_gene: TRBJ1-2
d_gene: NA
CDR3nt: TGTGCCAGCAGTGAAGGGACCTATGGCTACACCTTC
CDR3aa: CASSEGTYGYTF

v_gene: TRBV6-5
abundance: NA
j_gene: TRBJ2-1
d_gene: NA
CDR3nt: TGTGCCAGCAGTTACCACTTAGGGGCGGGATACAATGAGCAGTTCTTC
CDR3aa: CASSYHLGAGYNEQFF

v_gene: TRBV29-1
abundance: NA
j_gene: TRBJ1-1
d_gene: TRBD1
CDR3nt: TGCAGCGCGAGGACAGGGGGTTTGACTGAAGCTTTCTTT
CDR3aa: CSARTGGLTEAFF

v_gene: TRBV4-2
abundance: NA
j_gene: TRBJ2-7
d_gene: NA
CDR3nt: TGTGCCAGCAGCCCCAAGGGGGTGGGAGGCTCCTACGAGCAGTACTTC
CDR3aa: CASSPKGVGGSYEQYF

v_gene: TRBV5-1
abundance: NA
j_gene: TRBJ1-2
d_gene: TRBD1
CDR3nt: TGCGCCAGCAGCTTGACGGGACAGGCGACACACTATGGCTACACCTTC
CDR3aa: CASSLTGQATHYGYTF

v_gene: TRBV5-1
abundance: NA
j_gene: TRBJ2-7
d_gene: NA
CDR3nt: TGCGCCAGCAGTCTTCAGGGCTCCGTTGTCTACGAGCAGTACTTC
CDR3aa: CASSLQGSVVYEQYF

v_gene: TRBV6-5
abundance: NA
j_gene: TRBJ2-2
d_gene: NA
CDR3nt: TGTGCCAGCAATCCTCAGGGGTCCGGGGAGCTGTTTTTT
CDR3aa: CASNPQGSGELFF

v_gene: TRBV5-5
abundance: NA
j_gene: TRBJ2-7
d_gene: TRBD2
CDR3nt: TGTGCCAGCAGCCAGACCCCGGCGGGGGCCTACGAGCAGTACTTC
CDR3aa: CASSQTPAGAYEQYF

v_gene: TRBV7-8
abundance: NA
j_gene: TRBJ1-5
d_gene: NA
CDR3nt: TGTGCCAGCAGCTTAGATGTGGGGGGCAATCAGCCCCAGCATTTT
CDR3aa: CASSLDVGGNQPQHF

v_gene: TRBV4-2
abundance: NA
j_gene: TRBJ1-2
d_gene: NA
CDR3nt: TGTGCCAGCAGCCAAGAAGCGGGGTATGGCTACACCTTC
CDR3aa: CASSQEAGYGYTF

v_gene: TRBV7-6
abundance: NA
j_gene: TRBJ2-1
d_gene: NA
CDR3nt: TGTGCCAGCAGCTCATTAGCGGACTCCTACAATGAGCAGTTCTTC
CDR3aa: CASSSLADSYNEQFF

v_gene: TRBV30
abundance: NA
j_gene: TRBJ2-7
d_gene: TRBD1
CDR3nt: TGTGCCTGGAGTGCCGGGACAGGGTCCTACGAGCAGTACTTC
CDR3aa: CAWSAGTGSYEQYF

v_gene: TRBV10-3
abundance: NA
j_gene: TRBJ1-2
d_gene: NA
CDR3nt: TGTGCCATCGGCGAGGTCGGGGGAGGGTATGGCTACACCTTC
CDR3aa: CAIGEVGGGYGYTF

v_gene: TRBV6-1
abundance: NA
j_gene: TRBJ1-2
d_gene: NA
CDR3nt: TGTGCCAGCAGGCCAGGGGAAAGCTATGGCTACACCTTC
CDR3aa: CASRPGESYGYTF

v_gene: TRBV10-1
abundance: NA
j_gene: TRBJ1-3
d_gene: NA
CDR3nt: TGCGCCAGCAGCCAGGACGCAGGAGGAAACACCATATATTTT
CDR3aa: CASSQDAGGNTIYF

v_gene: TRBV7-9
abundance: few
j_gene: TRBJ2-7
d_gene: NA
CDR3nt: TGTGCCAGCAGCTTAACAGGGCTCCGTCTTAGGCCCTACGAGCAGTACTTC
CDR3aa: CASSLTGLRLRPYEQYF

v_gene: TRBV5-1
abundance: NA
j_gene: TRBJ1-6
d_gene: NA
CDR3nt: TGCGCCAGCAGCCTGACGGGACACGGGGCGGATTCACCCCTCCACTTT
CDR3aa: CASSLTGHGADSPLHF

v_gene: TRBV9
abundance: NA
j_gene: TRBJ2-7
d_gene: NA
CDR3nt: TGTGCCAGCAGCGTAGGGAACAAAGACTACGAGCAGTACTTC
CDR3aa: CASSVGNKDYEQYF

v_gene: TRBV5-8
abundance: NA
j_gene: TRBJ2-2
d_gene: NA
CDR3nt: TGTGCCAGCGGCGGGACACCAAACACCGGGGAGCTGTTTTTT
CDR3aa: CASGGTPNTGELFF

v_gene: TRBV11-2
abundance: NA
j_gene: TRBJ2-5
d_gene: TRBD1
CDR3nt: TGTGCCAGCAGCCTACAGGGGCCAGAGACCCAGTACTTC
CDR3aa: CASSLQGPETQYF

v_gene: TRBV28
abundance: once
j_gene: TRBJ1-2
d_gene: NA
CDR3nt: TGTGCCAGCAGTTCGTCCATTCAGAATGGCTACACCTTC
CDR3aa: CASSSSIQNGYTF

v_gene: TRBV4-2
abundance: NA
j_gene: TRBJ1-2
d_gene: TRBD1
CDR3nt: TGTGCCAGCAGCCAAGGGGACAGGGGGATTAACTATGGCTACACCTTC
CDR3aa: CASSQGDRGINYGYTF

v_gene: TRBV21-1
abundance: NA
j_gene: TRBJ1-2
d_gene: NA
CDR3nt: TGTGCCAGCAGCAAGGACGGGGATGGGGGCAGTAACTATGGCTACACCTTC
CDR3aa: CASSKDGDGGSNYGYTF

v_gene: TRBV4-2
abundance: once
j_gene: TRBJ1-1
d_gene: NA
CDR3nt: TGTGCCAGCAGCCCCCGCCCGGACGGCGGCACTGAAGCTTTCTTT
CDR3aa: CASSPRPDGGTEAFF

v_gene: TRBV19
abundance: NA
j_gene: TRBJ1-2
d_gene: TRBD1
CDR3nt: TGTGCCAGTAGGGTCCCCCAGGGGGCCTACTATGGCTACACCTTC
CDR3aa: CASRVPQGAYYGYTF

v_gene: TRBV6-1
abundance: NA
j_gene: TRBJ1-6
d_gene: NA
CDR3nt: TGTGCCAGCAGTGGACAGCCAAATAATTCACCCCTCCACTTT
CDR3aa: CASSGQPNNSPLHF

v_gene: TRBV4-2
abundance: NA
j_gene: TRBJ2-4
d_gene: NA
CDR3nt: TGTGCCAGCAGCCAAGCGATGGGGATGGGAAACATTCAGTACTTC
CDR3aa: CASSQAMGMGNIQYF

v_gene: TRBV7-6
abundance: NA
j_gene: TRBJ1-4
d_gene: TRBD1
CDR3nt: TGTGCCAGCAGCTTAGACAGGGGACGTGCAACTAATGAAAAACTGTTTTTT
CDR3aa: CASSLDRGRATNEKLFF

v_gene: TRBV6-1
abundance: few
j_gene: TRBJ1-5
d_gene: NA
CDR3nt: TGTGCCAGCAGTGAAAGTTTATCGCGGAATCAGCCCCAGCATTTT
CDR3aa: CASSESLSRNQPQHF

v_gene: TRBV18
abundance: once
j_gene: TRBJ1-4
d_gene: NA
CDR3nt: TGTGCCAGCTCACCGACGGCAGGGATTAATGAAAAACTGTTTTTT
CDR3aa: CASSPTAGINEKLFF

v_gene: TRBV5-1
abundance: once
j_gene: TRBJ2-5
d_gene: TRBD1
CDR3nt: TGCGCCAGCAGCTGGGACAGTTACCAAGAGACCCAGTACTTC
CDR3aa: CASSWDSYQETQYF

v_gene: TRBV6-5
abundance: NA
j_gene: TRBJ1-6
d_gene: NA
CDR3nt: TGTGCCAGCAGCCGTCGACCGAATTCACCCCTCCACTTT
CDR3aa: CASSRRPNSPLHF

v_gene: TRBV5-1
abundance: NA
j_gene: TRBJ1-1
d_gene: TRBD1
CDR3nt: TGCGCCAGCAGCTCAAGACAGGGAAACACTGAAGCTTTCTTT
CDR3aa: CASSSRQGNTEAFF

v_gene: TRBV28
abundance: NA
j_gene: TRBJ2-7
d_gene: NA
CDR3nt: TGTGCCAGCAGTAAGGGGATTACGGGATACTACGAGCAGTACTTC
CDR3aa: CASSKGITGYYEQYF

v_gene: TRBV27
abundance: NA
j_gene: TRBJ1-1
d_gene: NA
CDR3nt: TGTGCCAGCACCCCGAGGAACAGAGTGATCTCTGAAGCTTTCTTT
CDR3aa: CASTPRNRVISEAFF

v_gene: TRBV4-2
abundance: once
j_gene: TRBJ2-1
d_gene: TRBD2
CDR3nt: TGTGCCAGCAGCCAAGATTACGGCGGGGGGGTCAGTGAGCAGTTCTTC
CDR3aa: CASSQDYGGGVSEQFF

v_gene: TRBV5-1
abundance: NA
j_gene: TRBJ2-6
d_gene: NA
CDR3nt: TGCGCCAGCACCTCGGGGGCGGCTGGGGCCAACGTCCTGACTTTC
CDR3aa: CASTSGAAGANVLTF

v_gene: TRBV6-5
abundance: medium-sized
j_gene: TRBJ1-2
d_gene: NA
CDR3nt: TGTGCCAGCAGTTCTGGACAGACCTATGGCTACACCTTC
CDR3aa: CASSSGQTYGYTF

v_gene: TRBV5-4
abundance: NA
j_gene: TRBJ2-1
d_gene: TRBD1
CDR3nt: TGTGCCAGCAGCCCGCCGGGGCAGGGGGCCTACAATGAGCAGTTCTTC
CDR3aa: CASSPPGQGAYNEQFF

v_gene: TRBV5-1
abundance: NA
j_gene: TRBJ2-6
d_gene: NA
CDR3nt: TGCGCCAGCAGCTTGGCCTCGGGAGCTGGGGCCAACGTCCTGACTTTC
CDR3aa: CASSLASGAGANVLTF

v_gene: TRBV13
abundance: NA
j_gene: TRBJ2-2
d_gene: TRBD1
CDR3nt: TGTGCCAGCACCAGGACAGGGCCCCTAATGAGCGGGGAGCTGTTTTTT
CDR3aa: CASTRTGPLMSGELFF

v_gene: TRBV27
abundance: NA
j_gene: TRBJ1-4
d_gene: NA
CDR3nt: TGTGCCAGCAGAGCTACTAATGGTGAAAAACTGTTTTTT
CDR3aa: CASRATNGEKLFF

v_gene: TRBV25-1
abundance: NA
j_gene: TRBJ2-7
d_gene: NA
CDR3nt: TGTGCCAGCAGTAGAACAGATGCCTACGAGCAGTACTTC
CDR3aa: CASSRTDAYEQYF

v_gene: TRBV11-2
abundance: NA
j_gene: TRBJ2-7
d_gene: TRBD2
CDR3nt: TGTGCCAGCAGCTCCTACCCCCTCGGACTAGAAAGGAACTACGAGCAGTACTTC
CDR3aa: CASSSYPLGLERNYEQYF

v_gene: TRBV15
abundance: once
j_gene: TRBJ2-6
d_gene: NA
CDR3nt: TGTGCCACCAGCCCAAGGACCCCAGGCACTGGGGCCAACGTCCTGACTTTC
CDR3aa: CATSPRTPGTGANVLTF

v_gene: TRBV7-6
abundance: NA
j_gene: TRBJ2-7
d_gene: NA
CDR3nt: TGTGCCAGCAGCCTCTCCCTTAGTGGGGAGCAGTACTTC
CDR3aa: CASSLSLSGEQYF

v_gene: TRBV19
abundance: NA
j_gene: TRBJ2-7
d_gene: TRBD1
CDR3nt: TGTGCCAGTAGCAGGACAGGAGAAATCTACGAGCAGTACTTC
CDR3aa: CASSRTGEIYEQYF

v_gene: TRBV6-5
abundance: NA
j_gene: TRBJ2-3
d_gene: NA
CDR3nt: TGTGCCAGCAGTTACGCGCGGAAAGGCACAGATACGCAGTATTTT
CDR3aa: CASSYARKGTDTQYF

v_gene: TRBV5-1
abundance: NA
j_gene: TRBJ2-7
d_gene: NA
CDR3nt: TGCGCCAGCAGCCCCCTGGACCCCCACCTCGAGCAGTACTTC
CDR3aa: CASSPLDPHLEQYF

v_gene: TRBV5-8
abundance: NA
j_gene: TRBJ2-3
d_gene: NA
CDR3nt: TGTGCCAGCAGCTTAACAACAGATACGCAGTATTTT
CDR3aa: CASSLTTDTQYF

v_gene: TRBV7-9
abundance: NA
j_gene: TRBJ1-4
d_gene: TRBD1
CDR3nt: TGTGCCAGCAGCTCACCGGGACAGAATGAAAAACTGTTTTTT
CDR3aa: CASSSPGQNEKLFF